One sample yielded the 14 T cell receptor beta chains listed below, sequenced in a study of cytomegalovirus exposure and HLA in healthy donors. With 60 Vbeta and 13 Jbeta primers, the PCR was carried out. Generated by immunoSEQ multiplex PCR, the TCRdb table keeps only in-frame clones and is missing some. The table has 100,000 to 150,000 clones, roughly 80% seen once; the top ten hold 3.6%. Sequencing used PBMCs. Receptors were obtained from a woman aged 40 to 50 in good health and CMV-seropositive.

The table lists this clone with a few counts. The V call is TRBV7-8, the J call TRBJ2-2; unclear D gene. The CDR3 contains 15 residues. The germline V gene encodes CDR1 SGHVS and CDR2 FQNEAQ. The ends were cut back, 4 bases at V and 1 base at J, with 10 bases in the middle. The CDR3 DNA follows: TGTGCCAGCAGCTCTCGATCAGGGAACACCGGGGAGCTGTTTTTT. Translated, it gives CASSSRSGNTGELFF.

The gene calls are TRBV5-5 and TRBJ2-2, with 10 bases that match TRBD2. Losses at the gene ends were 0 bases for V and 3 bases for J; bases not matched to a gene: 11. The CDR3 totals 19 residues. The germline V gene has CDR1 SGHKS and CDR2 YYEKEE (reference sequence). CDR3 protein: CASSLEIAGGVVHTGELFF. In DNA, the CDR3 is TGTGCCAGCAGCTTGGAAATAGCGGGAGGCGTAGTTCACACCGGGGAGCTGTTTTTT.

This clone was detected only once. The rearrangement uses TRBV5-5 and TRBJ2-5; D is possibly TRBD1 (5 bases). The CDR3 has 20 residues. V lost 0 bases to trimming and J lost 1 base, with 25 bases between them. CDR1 is SGHKS and CDR2 is YYEKEE in the germline V gene (reference sequence). CDR3 loop: CASSLGISTASQTIQETQYF. As DNA, the CDR3 is TGTGCCAGCAGCTTGGGTATATCGACAGCAAGTCAAACGATCCAAGAGACCCAGTACTTC.

V usage is TRBV19 and J usage is TRBJ1-1; maybe TRBD1 (6 bases). This CDR3 has 14 residues. Germline V gene sequence: CDR1 LNHDA, CDR2 SQIVND (reference sequence). V was clipped by 9 bases and J by 1 base, with 15 bases between them. CDR3 protein: CASSRGQPNTEAFF. In DNA, the CDR3 is TGTGCCAGCTCACGAGGACAGCCGAACACTGAAGCTTTCTTT.

This chain uses TRBV19 with TRBJ2-3, with TRBD2 matching over 7 bases. Germline values: CDR1 LNHDA, CDR2 SQIVND (reference sequence). V lost 2 bases and J lost 2; bases outside the gene matches: 4. The CDR3 has 15 residues. Written as DNA, the CDR3 is TGTGCCAGTAGTATACTAGCGGCCTCCACAGATACGCAGTATTTT. Amino acid sequence: CASSILAASTDTQYF.

The rearrangement joins TRBV15 to TRBJ2-7; 9 bases align to TRBD1. The CDR3 spans 15 residues. CDR1 is LNHNV, CDR2 YYDKDF, per germline (reference sequence). The V gene end was trimmed by 0 bases and the J gene end by 3 bases; junction bases not matched to a gene: 3. CDR3 sequence (DNA): TGTGCCACCAGCAGAGATGGGACAGGGTTCTACGAGCAGTACTTC. It translates to CATSRDGTGFYEQYF.

The chain uses TRBV7-9 and TRBJ2-3; 14 bases align to TRBD2. Germline V gene sequence: CDR1 SEHNR, CDR2 FQNEAQ (reference sequence). Unmatched junction bases numbered 9, after V lost 1 base and J lost 3 bases. CDR3 length: 19 residues. This CDR3 reads CASSLELRGLAGGTDTQYF. Here the CDR3 DNA reads TGTGCCAGCAGCTTAGAGCTTCGTGGACTAGCGGGAGGAACAGATACGCAGTATTTT.

About this clone: A junction boundary mismatches the germline segment, possibly from a read error. This chain joins TRBV7-9 and TRBJ2-1, with unresolved D. The CDR3 consists of 16 residues. The germline V gene encodes CDR1 SEHNR and CDR2 FQNEAQ (reference sequence). CDR3 coding DNA: TGTTCCAGCAGCTTATCGGGTCTAGTTCCCTACAATGAGCAGTTCTTC. This translates into CSSSLSGLVPYNEQFF.

The chain combines TRBV7-3 with TRBJ1-1; D is undetermined. The CDR3 length is 14 residues. Germline V gene data show CDR1 as SGHTA and CDR2 as FQGTGA. V was trimmed by 5 bases and J by 5 bases, leaving 15 bases between them. CDR3 sequence (DNA): TGTGCCAGCAGCCCGAGGGCGGGAGTGACTGAAGCTTTCTTT. Amino acid sequence: CASSPRAGVTEAFF.

The V call is TRBV10-2, the J call TRBJ2-7, with unresolved D. The V end was cut by 5 bases, the J end by 0 bases, with 17 bases between. Germline V gives CDR1 WSHSY, CDR2 SAAADI. The length of the CDR3 is 16 residues. The CDR3 loop is CASSIPSNQVSYEQYF. The DNA for the CDR3 is TGCGCCAGCAGTATTCCCAGTAACCAGGTCTCCTACGAGCAGTACTTC.

The chain carries TRBV2 and TRBJ1-2; D is unclear. This CDR3 has 15 amino acids. The ends were cut back, 6 bases at V and 5 bases at J, with 19 bases in the middle. Germline values: CDR1 SNHLY, CDR2 FYNNEI. The CDR3 protein is CASRRSALRGYGYTF. DNA for the CDR3: TGTGCCAGCAGGCGGAGTGCCCTTCGTGGTTATGGCTACACCTTC.

The chain links TRBV6-4 to TRBJ2-2, with TRBD1 identical over 9 bases. The germline CDR1 and CDR2 sequences are MRHNA and SNTAGT. This CDR3 has 14 residues. J gave up 4 bases and V 3 bases, and 0 bases lay outside the gene matches. CDR3 residues: CASSETGGTGELFF. The DNA for the CDR3 is TGTGCCAGCAGTGAGACAGGGGGCACCGGGGAGCTGTTTTTT.

The rearrangement joins TRBV4-2 to TRBJ2-3; TRBD2 aligns across 11 bases. The CDR3 is 17 residues long. Germline V gene lookup returns CDR1 LGHNA and CDR2 YNFKEQ. J gave up 6 bases and V 0 bases, and 8 bases lay outside the gene matches. In DNA, the CDR3 is TGTGCCAGCAGCCAAGATGGGATAGCGGGAGGGGCCGATACGCAGTATTTT. Translated, it gives CASSQDGIAGGADTQYF.

The V call is TRBV5-1, the J call TRBJ2-3, with D maybe TRBD1 (6 bases). Germline V gives CDR1 SGHRS, CDR2 YFSETQ. V lost 5 bases, J lost 0 bases, and 10 bases lay in between. The CDR3 runs to 14 residues. This CDR3 reads CASRGATSTDTQYF. The CDR3 DNA sequence: TGCGCCAGCAGGGGGGCCACTAGCACAGATACGCAGTATTTT.